These T cell receptor beta chains were read from a single sample in a study of chemoradiotherapy in HPV16-positive cancers. Repertoires were generated with immunoSEQ multiplex PCR, while TCRdb's copy carries only in-frame clones and drops some. The sample lists about 8,100 clones; 65% to 80% were seen once. The specimen was taken from a patient who underwent chemoradiotherapy. The receptors were gathered from a human donor with HPV-associated anogenital cancer. CDR3s include the opening cysteine and the closing phenylalanine or tryptophan. A D gene is named only where the DNA matches it firmly. Size tells how often a clone was seen (once, few, many) or the class of an expanded clone, and some rows leave it out.

>-|-|TRBV5-1|TRBJ2-3
CASSPNTDTQYF
TGCGCCAGCAGCCCAAACACAGATACGCAGTATTTT
>once|-|TRBV6-5|TRBJ1-4
CTSSYEGATNEKLFF
TGTACCAGCAGTTACGAGGGCGCAACTAATGAAAAACTGTTTTTT
>few|-|TRBV30|TRBJ1-1
CAWTGFTEAFF
TGTGCCTGGACGGGGTTCACTGAAGCTTTCTTT
>few|-|TRBV4-1|TRBJ2-7
CASSHAILYEQYF
TGCGCCAGCAGCCATGCCATCCTCTACGAGCAGTACTTC
>-|-|TRBV5-5|TRBJ2-7
CASRRRDTYEQYF
TGTGCCAGCAGGCGACGAGATACCTACGAGCAGTACTTC
>-|-|TRBV10-1|TRBJ2-2
CASSESKGTPGSTHRGAVF
TGCGCCAGCAGTGAGTCGAAGGGGACCCCGGGGTCCACGCACCGGGGAGCTGTTTTT
>-|TRBD2|TRBV28|TRBJ2-5
CASSLWASGGIRETQYF
TGTGCCAGCAGTTTATGGGCTAGCGGGGGAATAAGAGAGACCCAGTACTTC
>-|-|TRBV5-5|TRBJ1-1
CASSLVGGKRTEAFF
TGTGCCAGCAGCTTGGTTGGGGGGAAAAGGACTGAAGCTTTCTTT
>-|-|TRBV4-2|TRBJ2-3
CASSQAMGGGADTQYF
TGTGCCAGCAGCCAAGCTATGGGCGGCGGGGCCGATACGCAGTATTTT
>medium-sized|TRBD1|TRBV19|TRBJ1-5
CASSFRQGGNQPQHF
TGTGCCAGTAGCTTCCGACAGGGGGGCAATCAGCCCCAGCATTTT
>-|-|TRBV5-4|TRBJ2-3
CASSLARGDTQYF
TGTGCCAGCAGCTTGGCTAGGGGGGATACGCAGTATTTT
>-|-|TRBV9|TRBJ2-1
CASSGGTREGGEQFF
TGTGCCAGCAGCGGGGGTACCAGGGAGGGGGGGGAGCAGTTCTTC
>once|TRBD1|TRBV9|TRBJ1-4
CASSAGQGGATNEKLFF
TGTGCCAGCAGCGCGGGACAGGGAGGGGCGACTAATGAAAAACTGTTTTTT
>-|TRBD1|TRBV6-1|TRBJ2-2
CASSGGTVNTGELFF
TGTGCCAGCAGTGGAGGGACAGTAAACACCGGGGAGCTGTTTTTT
>-|TRBD1|TRBV6-1|TRBJ1-3
CASSRQGGLDTIYF
TGTGCCAGCAGTCGACAGGGAGGTTTAGACACCATATATTTT
>medium-sized|-|TRBV2|TRBJ2-7
CASSGSNEQYF
TGTGCCAGCAGCGGGAGCAACGAGCAGTACTTC
>-|-|TRBV7-2|TRBJ1-2
CASSAGPQGNYGYTF
TGTGCCAGCAGCGCCGGTCCTCAGGGGAACTATGGCTACACCTTC
>-|TRBD1|TRBV6-4|TRBJ2-6
CASSDLDRGPSGANVLTF
TGTGCCAGCAGTGATTTGGACAGGGGGCCCTCTGGGGCCAACGTCCTGACTTTC
>-|-|TRBV7-9|TRBJ1-2
CASSPLVTDYGYTF
TGTGCCAGCAGCCCACTCGTGACGGACTATGGCTACACCTTC
>-|-|TRBV7-8|TRBJ1-5
CASSRWQGTNRRNQPQHF
TGTGCCAGCAGCCGCTGGCAGGGTACTAACCGTCGCAATCAGCCCCAGCATTTT
>-|-|TRBV6-1|TRBJ2-5
CASSGGMWDSQETQYF
TGTGCCAGCAGTGGGGGCATGTGGGACTCACAAGAGACCCAGTACTTC
>few|TRBD1|TRBV28|TRBJ2-2
CASRRQGSQTGELFF
TGTGCCAGCAGAAGACAGGGGAGTCAGACCGGGGAGCTGTTTTTT
>-|-|TRBV7-8|TRBJ2-7
CASSFGRQLYEQYF
TGTGCCAGCAGCTTTGGCAGGCAATTGTACGAGCAGTACTTC
>-|-|TRBV29-1|TRBJ2-5
CSVVPGTAQETQYF
TGCAGCGTTGTTCCTGGGACCGCTCAAGAGACCCAGTACTTC
>-|-|TRBV7-9|TRBJ2-2
CASSKTGSTGELFF
TGTGCCAGCAGCAAAACGGGGAGCACCGGGGAGCTGTTTTTT
>few|-|TRBV28|TRBJ1-2
CASSPAAGDNLF
TGTGCCAGCAGCCCCGCGGCAGGGGACAATCTCTTC
>-|TRBD2|TRBV10-3|TRBJ2-3
CAIRTSGGTDTQYF
TGTGCCATCAGAACTAGCGGGGGTACAGATACGCAGTATTTT
>-|TRBD1|TRBV19|TRBJ2-1
CASLPLGTDPYNEQFF
TGTGCCAGTCTACCTCTCGGGACAGATCCCTACAATGAGCAGTTCTTC
>-|-|TRBV7-2|TRBJ2-7
CASSPDTYEQYF
TGTGCCAGCAGCCCGGATACCTACGAGCAGTACTTC
>-|-|TRBV19|TRBJ1-5
CASSIGGLVSNQPQHF
TGTGCCAGTAGTATTGGGGGGCTAGTGAGCAATCAGCCCCAGCATTTT
>-|-|TRBV11-1|TRBJ2-1
CASSHGRRAWSYNEQFF
TGTGCCAGCAGCCACGGTCGGAGGGCGTGGTCCTACAATGAGCAGTTCTTC
>once|-|TRBV14|TRBJ1-2
CASSQGNYGYTF
TGTGCCAGCAGCCAGGGAAACTATGGCTACACCTTC